Listed below are T cell receptor beta chains from one sample, sequenced in a study of shared clonotypes between healthy human individuals. Method: immunoSEQ multiplex PCR; TCRdb's copy keeps in-frame clones and lacks some. The sample shows 520,000 or so clones, 60% to 85% of them seen only once. What was sequenced was PBMCs. The receptors were gathered from a middle-aged woman in good health. Some clones in this sample may be carry-over from other donors' samples. Both conserved end residues are part of each CDR3. The order of the fields is D gene, clone size, V gene, J gene, CDR3 protein, CDR3 DNA. D genes are given only for firm matches. The size of a clone is reported for some rows only, either as once, few or many, or as a class for expanded clones.

>NA|NA|TRBV29-1|TRBJ2-2
CSVGNLNTGELFF
TGCAGCGTTGGGAACTTGAACACCGGGGAGCTGTTTTTT
>TRBD1|NA|TRBV5-4|TRBJ1-2
CASSFQGVYGYTF
TGTGCCAGCAGCTTTCAGGGGGTCTATGGCTACACCTTC
>TRBD1|NA|TRBV14|TRBJ1-6
CASRIRDSNNSPLHF
TGTGCCAGCAGGATCCGGGACAGCAATAATTCACCCCTCCACTTT
>NA|NA|TRBV2|TRBJ2-5
CASSRTTIQETQYF
TGTGCCAGCAGCCGGACTACTATTCAAGAGACCCAGTACTTC
>TRBD1|NA|TRBV5-4|TRBJ2-5
CASSRDSIETQYF
TGTGCCAGCAGCAGGGACAGCATAGAGACCCAGTACTTC
>NA|few|TRBV7-9|TRBJ1-4
CASSRGQMGIDEKLFF
TGTGCCAGCAGCCGAGGACAGATGGGGATTGATGAAAAACTGTTTTTT
>NA|NA|TRBV11-2|TRBJ1-5
CASSFGGEGQPQHF
TGTGCCAGCAGCTTTGGGGGGGAGGGTCAGCCCCAGCATTTT
>TRBD2|NA|TRBV9|TRBJ2-1
CASSVGASGTYNEQFF
TGTGCCAGCAGCGTAGGGGCTAGCGGGACCTACAATGAGCAGTTCTTC
>NA|many|TRBV5-1|TRBJ2-1
CASSLDPVGSYNEQFF
TGCGCCAGCAGCTTGGATCCGGTGGGGTCCTACAATGAGCAGTTCTTC
>NA|NA|TRBV7-2|TRBJ1-2
CASSPQGYRSYGYTF
TGTGCCAGCAGCCCCCAGGGGTACAGATCCTATGGCTACACCTTC